The rows below give T cell receptor beta chains drawn from one sample of a study of blood T cell repertoires in COVID-19. Profiling relied on immunoSEQ multiplex PCR, and the TCRdb table lists in-frame clones only, not all of them. The sample has about 180,000 clones, 65% to 90% seen once; the top ten hold around 8.6%. The sample taken for sequencing was peripheral blood. The receptors originated from a man between 45 and 60 years old with active or convalescent COVID-19. CDR3s include the opening cysteine and the closing phenylalanine or tryptophan. D genes are given only for firm matches.

j_call d_call v_call cdr3_aa cdr3_nt
TRBJ1-1 - TRBV6-5 CASKSGWRDTEAFF TGTGCCAGCAAAAGCGGGTGGAGGGACACTGAAGCTTTCTTT
TRBJ2-7 - TRBV11-1 CASSFALTYEQYF TGTGCCAGCAGCTTTGCGTTGACCTACGAGCAGTACTTC
TRBJ1-2 - TRBV9 CASSVDFGSYGYTF TGTGCCAGCAGCGTAGATTTCGGGAGCTATGGCTACACCTTC
TRBJ2-5 TRBD2 TRBV30 CAWRSTSGTAKRETQYF TGTGCCTGGAGATCGACTAGCGGGACAGCGAAGAGGGAGACCCAGTACTTC
TRBJ2-7 - TRBV4-3 CASSQGGRGTHEQYF TGCGCCAGCAGCCAGGGGGGGAGGGGGACCCACGAGCAGTACTTC
TRBJ1-1 - TRBV19 CATKGRVGMNTEAFF TGTGCCACAAAGGGCAGGGTTGGTATGAACACTGAAGCTTTCTTT
TRBJ2-2 - TRBV5-6 CASSLAGEIAGELFF TGTGCCAGCAGCTTGGCCGGGGAAATCGCCGGGGAGCTGTTTTTT
TRBJ1-1 TRBD1 TRBV7-9 CASSLGQGGVEAFF TGTGCCAGCAGCCTCGGACAGGGGGGTGTTGAAGCTTTCTTT
TRBJ1-1 - TRBV19 CASSIERRQGSTEAFF TGTGCCAGTAGTATAGAACGAAGGCAGGGGTCCACTGAAGCTTTCTTT
TRBJ2-5 TRBD2 TRBV9 CASSTLGGEETQYF TGTGCCAGCAGCACCCTCGGGGGGGAAGAGACCCAGTACTTC
TRBJ2-1 - TRBV18 CASSGGTLYNEQFF TGTGCCAGCTCAGGCGGGACCCTATACAATGAGCAGTTCTTC
TRBJ1-1 - TRBV28 CASSLRPEVTEAFF TGTGCCAGCAGTTTGCGTCCTGAGGTCACTGAAGCTTTCTTT